This TCR beta chain was captured by sequencing in a study of cytomegalovirus exposure and HLA in healthy donors. The CDR3 runs 15 residues. CDR1 KGHSH and CDR2 LQKENI come from the germline V gene. V was trimmed by 2 bases and J by 10 bases, leaving 17 bases between them. In its sample, this clone was seen a few times. The PCR used 60 Vbeta and 13 Jbeta primers. TCRdb's copy holds only in-frame clones and misses some; the assay was immunoSEQ multiplex PCR. The sample lists 170,000 or so clones; around three quarters were seen once. The origin of this receptor is a woman aged 40-49 years in good health and CMV-seronegative. Material for sequencing was PBMCs. The V and J genes are TRBV18 and TRBJ1-4; the D gene is possibly TRBD1 (6 bases). In nucleotides, the CDR3 is TGTGCCAGCTCACCATTGGCACAGGGCGAGGGAAAACTGTTTTTT. Encoded protein: CASSPLAQGEGKLFF.